The sequence of this T cell receptor beta chain was determined in a study of shared clonotypes between healthy human individuals. Findings of the study overall: Compared with clonotypes that all four donors shared, non-shared clonotypes had lower generation probabilities.

On this clone: What it recognizes is unknown.

Losses at the gene ends were 3 bases for V and 5 bases for J; bases not matched to a gene: 6. The CDR3 is 15 amino acids. Germline CDR1 is SGDLS and CDR2 is YYNGEE. Naive CD8 cells lacked CD45RO and underwent positive selection for CCR7, leaving out terminally differentiated effector memory CD45RA+ cells. Samples underwent the assay at deep level. The assay was immunoSEQ multiplex PCR, and TCRdb's table has in-frame clones only and misses some. Among 550,000 to 600,000 clones, more than 95% were seen once, and the ten largest hold approximately 0.3%. Specimen: naive CD8+ T cells sorted from blood. The chain recombines TRBV9 with TRBJ2-1; 9 bases map to TRBD2. The clonotype originates from a man aged 25 to 40 in good health. The CDR3 coding sequence is TGTGCCAGCAGCGCGGGCGGGAGGGCCAACAATGAGCAGTTCTTC. Translation: CASSAGGRANNEQFF.